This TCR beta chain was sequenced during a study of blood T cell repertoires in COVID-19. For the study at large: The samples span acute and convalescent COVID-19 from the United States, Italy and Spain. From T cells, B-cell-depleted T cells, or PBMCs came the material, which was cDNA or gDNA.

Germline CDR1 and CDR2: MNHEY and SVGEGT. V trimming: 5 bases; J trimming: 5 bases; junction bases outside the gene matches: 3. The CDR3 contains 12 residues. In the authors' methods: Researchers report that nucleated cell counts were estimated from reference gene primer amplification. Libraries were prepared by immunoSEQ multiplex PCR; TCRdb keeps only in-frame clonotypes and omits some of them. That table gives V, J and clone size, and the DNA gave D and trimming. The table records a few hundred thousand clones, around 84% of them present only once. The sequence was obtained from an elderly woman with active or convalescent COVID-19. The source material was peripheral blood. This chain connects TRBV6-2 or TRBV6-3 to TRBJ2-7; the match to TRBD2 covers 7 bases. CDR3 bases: TGTGCCAGCAGTCTTAGCGGGCACGAGCAGTACTTC. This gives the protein CASSLSGHEQYF.